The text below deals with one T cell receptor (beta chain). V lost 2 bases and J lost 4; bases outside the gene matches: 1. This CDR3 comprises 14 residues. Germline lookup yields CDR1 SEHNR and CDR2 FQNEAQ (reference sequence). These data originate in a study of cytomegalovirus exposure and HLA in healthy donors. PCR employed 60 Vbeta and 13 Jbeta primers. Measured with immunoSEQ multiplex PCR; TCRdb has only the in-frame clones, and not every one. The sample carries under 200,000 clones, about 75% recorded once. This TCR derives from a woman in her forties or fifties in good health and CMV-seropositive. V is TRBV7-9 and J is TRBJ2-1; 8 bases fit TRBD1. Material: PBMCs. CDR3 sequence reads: CASSLRQGYNEQFF. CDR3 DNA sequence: TGTGCCAGCAGCTTACGACAGGGGTACAATGAGCAGTTCTTC. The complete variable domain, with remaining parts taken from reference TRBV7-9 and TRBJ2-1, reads DTGVSQNPRHKITKRGQNVTFRCDPISEHNRLYWYRQTLGQGPEFLTYFQNEAQLEKSRLLSDRFSAERPKGSFSTLEIQRTEQGDSAMYLCASSLRQGYNEQFFGPGTRLTVL.